The rows below give T cell receptor beta chains drawn from one sample of a study of T cell responses to AZD1222 COVID-19 vaccine. The table came from immunoSEQ multiplex PCR; TCRdb's copy has only in-frame clones and leaves some out. The repertoire has approximately 130,000 clones, under 95% of them found once; the top ten carry about 3.1%. The sequenced sample was peripheral blood, obtained on day 0 of AZD1222 vaccination. The receptors derive from an adult in good health. Both conserved end residues are part of each CDR3. Fields, in order: J gene, V gene, clone size, D gene, CDR3 DNA, CDR3 protein. A D gene is named only where the DNA matches it firmly. Clone size, where shown, is once, few, many, or a class for clones that have expanded.

j_call: TRBJ1-2; v_call: TRBV5-5; clone_size: .; d_call: TRBD1; cdr3_nt: TGTGCCAGCAGCAGGGACAGGGGATCTGAGCGTGGCTACACCTTC; cdr3_aa: CASSRDRGSERGYTF
j_call: TRBJ1-2; v_call: TRBV28; clone_size: .; d_call: TRBD1; cdr3_nt: TGTGCCAGCAGTCGACGGACAGGCTATGGCTACACCTTC; cdr3_aa: CASSRRTGYGYTF
j_call: TRBJ1-2; v_call: TRBV5-6; clone_size: .; d_call: .; cdr3_nt: TGTGCCAGCAGCCCATGGGGGGCGCTGGGCTATGGCTACACCTTC; cdr3_aa: CASSPWGALGYGYTF
j_call: TRBJ1-1; v_call: TRBV18; clone_size: .; d_call: TRBD1; cdr3_nt: TGTGCCAGCTCACCGGACAGGGCCACTGAAGCTTTCTTT; cdr3_aa: CASSPDRATEAFF
j_call: TRBJ1-5; v_call: TRBV29-1; clone_size: .; d_call: .; cdr3_nt: TGCAGCGTTGGGCAGGGGAATAGCAATCAGCCCCAGCATTTT; cdr3_aa: CSVGQGNSNQPQHF
j_call: TRBJ2-6; v_call: TRBV21-1; clone_size: .; d_call: .; cdr3_nt: TGTGCCAGCAGCCTGACCAGGAGAGGGCCTGGGGCCAACGTCCTGACTTTC; cdr3_aa: CASSLTRRGPGANVLTF
j_call: TRBJ1-1; v_call: TRBV12-5; clone_size: .; d_call: TRBD1; cdr3_nt: TGTGCTAGTGGTTTGGCGACAGGGGGGAACACTGAAGCTTTCTTT; cdr3_aa: CASGLATGGNTEAFF
j_call: TRBJ1-5; v_call: TRBV24-1; clone_size: .; d_call: .; cdr3_nt: TGTGCCACCAGGGAGAAAAGAAATCAGCAGCGGCATTTT; cdr3_aa: CATREKRNQQRHF
j_call: TRBJ2-7; v_call: TRBV7-8; clone_size: .; d_call: TRBD2; cdr3_nt: TGTGCCAGCAGCTTAGCGACTAGCGGGAGCTACGAGCAGTACTTC; cdr3_aa: CASSLATSGSYEQYF
j_call: TRBJ1-4; v_call: TRBV25-1; clone_size: .; d_call: .; cdr3_nt: TGTGCCAGCAGTGGGATGTCTAATGAAAAACTGTTTTTT; cdr3_aa: CASSGMSNEKLFF
j_call: TRBJ1-1; v_call: TRBV7-3; clone_size: .; d_call: TRBD1; cdr3_nt: TGTGCCAGCAGCTTAATCGCAGGGGGGAACACTGAAGCTTTCTTT; cdr3_aa: CASSLIAGGNTEAFF
j_call: TRBJ2-7; v_call: TRBV6-5; clone_size: .; d_call: .; cdr3_nt: TGTGCCAGCAGGATTAACAGGGCAGACGAGCAGTACTTC; cdr3_aa: CASRINRADEQYF
j_call: TRBJ1-6; v_call: TRBV19; clone_size: once; d_call: .; cdr3_nt: TGTGCCAGTAGTACCATTGGCAACTCACCCCTCCACTTT; cdr3_aa: CASSTIGNSPLHF
j_call: TRBJ2-7; v_call: TRBV5-1; clone_size: .; d_call: TRBD2; cdr3_nt: TGCGCCAGCAGCTTGGTCGGGAGGGCCCCCCAGGAGATTAGCGAGCAGTACTTC; cdr3_aa: CASSLVGRAPQEISEQYF
j_call: TRBJ2-1; v_call: TRBV4-3; clone_size: .; d_call: TRBD1; cdr3_nt: TGCGCCAGCAGCCAAGATCATAGTGACAGGGGGATCTCCTACAATGAGCAGTTCTTC; cdr3_aa: CASSQDHSDRGISYNEQFF
j_call: TRBJ1-1; v_call: TRBV2; clone_size: .; d_call: .; cdr3_nt: TGTGCCAGCAGGACCCCTGGACGTTCTGAAGCTTTCTTT; cdr3_aa: CASRTPGRSEAFF
j_call: TRBJ1-1; v_call: TRBV6-5; clone_size: .; d_call: .; cdr3_nt: TGTGCCAGCAGCCAAACAAAGAACACTGAAGCTTTCTTT; cdr3_aa: CASSQTKNTEAFF
j_call: TRBJ2-7; v_call: TRBV6-1; clone_size: .; d_call: TRBD1; cdr3_nt: TGTGCCAGCAGTGAGGGACAGCCCTACGAGCAGTACTTC; cdr3_aa: CASSEGQPYEQYF
j_call: TRBJ2-1; v_call: TRBV10-3; clone_size: .; d_call: .; cdr3_nt: TGTGCCATCAGTGACTTCGGGAGAGGTAATGAGCAGTTCTTC; cdr3_aa: CAISDFGRGNEQFF
j_call: TRBJ2-6; v_call: TRBV27; clone_size: .; d_call: .; cdr3_nt: TGTGCCAGCAGTACCCCATGGGGAGGTTTAAGCTCTGGGGCCAACGTCCTGACTTTC; cdr3_aa: CASSTPWGGLSSGANVLTF
j_call: TRBJ1-5; v_call: TRBV7-2; clone_size: .; d_call: .; cdr3_nt: TGTGCCAGCAGCTTACCGAATCAGCCCCAGCATTTT; cdr3_aa: CASSLPNQPQHF
j_call: TRBJ2-1; v_call: TRBV29-1; clone_size: .; d_call: TRBD2; cdr3_nt: TGCAGCTCCGAAATTGGACTAGGCATGAATGAGCAGTTCTTC; cdr3_aa: CSSEIGLGMNEQFF
j_call: TRBJ1-5; v_call: TRBV28; clone_size: .; d_call: .; cdr3_nt: TGTGCCAGCGTAGTCGGCAGGGAGTATCAGCCCCAGCATTTT; cdr3_aa: CASVVGREYQPQHF
j_call: TRBJ2-7; v_call: TRBV30; clone_size: once; d_call: TRBD2; cdr3_nt: TGTGCCTGGAGGGATTTAGCGGGCAAGTTCTACGAGCAGTACTTC; cdr3_aa: CAWRDLAGKFYEQYF
j_call: TRBJ2-5; v_call: TRBV7-8; clone_size: .; d_call: .; cdr3_nt: TGTGCCAGCCGGGATGACAGGCTATACCAAGAGACCCAGTACTTC; cdr3_aa: CASRDDRLYQETQYF
j_call: TRBJ1-5; v_call: TRBV19; clone_size: .; d_call: TRBD1; cdr3_nt: TGTGCCAGTAGTGCCGGGACAGGGAGCCAGCCCCAGCATTTT; cdr3_aa: CASSAGTGSQPQHF
j_call: TRBJ2-1; v_call: TRBV6-5; clone_size: .; d_call: .; cdr3_nt: TGTGCCAGCAGTTACTCTTGGGGTATCGGCTACAATGAGCAGTTCTTC; cdr3_aa: CASSYSWGIGYNEQFF